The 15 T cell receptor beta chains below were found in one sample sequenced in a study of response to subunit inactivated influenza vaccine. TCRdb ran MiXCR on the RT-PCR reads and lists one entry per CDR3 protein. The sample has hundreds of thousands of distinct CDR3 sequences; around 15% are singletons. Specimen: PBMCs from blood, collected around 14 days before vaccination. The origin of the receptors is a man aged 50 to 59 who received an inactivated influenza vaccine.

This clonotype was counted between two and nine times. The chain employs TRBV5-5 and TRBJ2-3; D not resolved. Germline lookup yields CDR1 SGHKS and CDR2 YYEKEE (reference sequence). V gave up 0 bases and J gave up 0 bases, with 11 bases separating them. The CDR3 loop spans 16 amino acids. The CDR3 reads CASSLAPLTSTDTQYF. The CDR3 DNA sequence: TGTGCCAGCAGCTTGGCCCCGCTAACGAGCACAGATACGCAGTATTTT. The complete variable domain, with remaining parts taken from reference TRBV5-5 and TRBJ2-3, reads DAGVTQSPTHLIKTRGQQVTLRCSPISGHKSVSWYQQVLGQGPQFIFQYYEKEERGRGNFPDRFSARQFPNYSSELNVNALLLGDSALYLCASSLAPLTSTDTQYFGPGTRLTVL.

Written as DNA, the CDR3 is TGTGCCAGCAGTGCCGGGACTAGGTCCGCTGAGCAGTTCTTC. This translates into CASSAGTRSAEQFF. The chain carries TRBV12-3 or TRBV12-4 and TRBJ2-1; 8 nucleotides align to TRBD2. V dropped 5 bases and J dropped 9; count of bases not matched to a gene: 9. This CDR3 comprises 14 residues.

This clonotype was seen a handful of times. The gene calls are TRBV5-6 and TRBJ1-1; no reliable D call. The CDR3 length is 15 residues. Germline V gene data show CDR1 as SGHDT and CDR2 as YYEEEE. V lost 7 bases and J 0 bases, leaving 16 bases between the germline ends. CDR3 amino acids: CASRRRRPMNTEAFF. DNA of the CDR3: TGTGCCAGCCGCCGCCGTCGTCCGATGAACACTGAAGCTTTCTTT.

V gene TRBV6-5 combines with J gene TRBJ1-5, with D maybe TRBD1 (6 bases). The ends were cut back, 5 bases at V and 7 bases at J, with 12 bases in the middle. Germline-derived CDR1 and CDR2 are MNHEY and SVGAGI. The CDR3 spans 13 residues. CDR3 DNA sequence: TGTGCCAGCAGTAACCACAGGGACCAGCCCCAGCATTTT. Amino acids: CASSNHRDQPQHF.

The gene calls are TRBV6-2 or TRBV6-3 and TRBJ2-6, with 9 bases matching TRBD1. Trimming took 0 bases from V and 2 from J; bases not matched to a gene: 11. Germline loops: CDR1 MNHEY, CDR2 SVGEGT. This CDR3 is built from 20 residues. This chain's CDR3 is CASSYSDRGFRGAGANVLTF. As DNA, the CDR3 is TGTGCCAGCAGTTACTCGGACAGGGGTTTCAGGGGGGCTGGGGCCAACGTCCTGACTTTC.

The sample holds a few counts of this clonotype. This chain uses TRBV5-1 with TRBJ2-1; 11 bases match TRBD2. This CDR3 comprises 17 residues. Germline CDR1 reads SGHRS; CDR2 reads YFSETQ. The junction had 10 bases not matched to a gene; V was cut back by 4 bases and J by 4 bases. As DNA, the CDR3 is TGCGCCAGCAGCCCGATTTGGACTAGCGGGCAATACAATGAGCAGTTCTTC. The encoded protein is CASSPIWTSGQYNEQFF. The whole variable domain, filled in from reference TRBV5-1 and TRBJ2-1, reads KAGVTQTPRYLIKTRGQQVTLSCSPISGHRSVSWYQQTPGQGLQFLFEYFSETQRNKGNFPGRFSGRQFSNSRSEMNVSTLELGDSALYLCASSPIWTSGQYNEQFFGPGTRLTVL.

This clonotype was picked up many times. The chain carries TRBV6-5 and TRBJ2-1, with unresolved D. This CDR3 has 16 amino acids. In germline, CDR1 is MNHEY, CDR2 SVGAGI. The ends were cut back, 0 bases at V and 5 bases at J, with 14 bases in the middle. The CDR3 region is CASSYSLGLGHNEQFF. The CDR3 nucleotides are TGTGCCAGCAGTTACTCCCTCGGGTTGGGCCACAATGAGCAGTTCTTC.

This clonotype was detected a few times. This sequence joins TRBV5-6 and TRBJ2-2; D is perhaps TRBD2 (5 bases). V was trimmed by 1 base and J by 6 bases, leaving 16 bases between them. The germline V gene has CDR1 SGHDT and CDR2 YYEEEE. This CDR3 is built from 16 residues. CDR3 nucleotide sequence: TGTGCCAGCAGCTTGTACGAGAGGGTTGTGGCCGGGGAGCTGTTTTTT. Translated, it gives CASSLYERVVAGELFF.

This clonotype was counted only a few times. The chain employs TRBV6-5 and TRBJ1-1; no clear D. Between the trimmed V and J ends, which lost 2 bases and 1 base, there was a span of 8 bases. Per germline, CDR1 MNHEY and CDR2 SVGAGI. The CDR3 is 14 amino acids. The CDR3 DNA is TGTGCCAGCAGTTACGAGGGCGGGAACACTGAAGCTTTCTTT. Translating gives CASSYEGGNTEAFF.

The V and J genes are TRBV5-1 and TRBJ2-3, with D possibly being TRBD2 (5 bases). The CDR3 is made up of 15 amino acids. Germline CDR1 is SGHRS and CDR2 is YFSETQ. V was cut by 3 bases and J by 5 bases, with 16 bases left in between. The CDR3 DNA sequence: TGCGCCAGCAGCTCCGGACTTACCGTGGGAGATACGCAGTATTTT. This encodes CASSSGLTVGDTQYF.

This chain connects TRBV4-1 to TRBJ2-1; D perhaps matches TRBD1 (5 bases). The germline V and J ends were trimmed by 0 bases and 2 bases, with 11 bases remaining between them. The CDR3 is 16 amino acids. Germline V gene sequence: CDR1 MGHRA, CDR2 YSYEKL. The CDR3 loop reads CASSQDRQIAYNEQFF. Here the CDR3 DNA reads TGCGCCAGCAGCCAAGATCGACAGATTGCCTACAATGAGCAGTTCTTC.

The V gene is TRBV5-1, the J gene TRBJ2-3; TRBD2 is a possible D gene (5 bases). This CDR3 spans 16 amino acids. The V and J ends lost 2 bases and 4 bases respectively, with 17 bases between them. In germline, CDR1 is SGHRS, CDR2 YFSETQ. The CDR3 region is CASSFDEGGSSDTQYF. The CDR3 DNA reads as TGCGCCAGCAGCTTTGATGAGGGCGGTAGCTCAGATACGCAGTATTTT.

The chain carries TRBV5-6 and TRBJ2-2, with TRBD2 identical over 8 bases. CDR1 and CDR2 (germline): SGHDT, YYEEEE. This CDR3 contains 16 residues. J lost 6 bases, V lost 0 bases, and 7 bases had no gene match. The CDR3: CASSLVGAGGAGELFF. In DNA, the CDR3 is TGTGCCAGCAGCTTGGTTGGGGCGGGAGGCGCCGGGGAGCTGTTTTTT.

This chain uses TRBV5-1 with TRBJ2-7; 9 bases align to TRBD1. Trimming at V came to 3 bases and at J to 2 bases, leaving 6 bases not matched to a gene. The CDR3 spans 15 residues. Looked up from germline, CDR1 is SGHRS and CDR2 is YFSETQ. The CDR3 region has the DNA TGCGCCAGCAGCTGGATGACAGGGGGTACCTACGAGCAGTACTTC. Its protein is CASSWMTGGTYEQYF.

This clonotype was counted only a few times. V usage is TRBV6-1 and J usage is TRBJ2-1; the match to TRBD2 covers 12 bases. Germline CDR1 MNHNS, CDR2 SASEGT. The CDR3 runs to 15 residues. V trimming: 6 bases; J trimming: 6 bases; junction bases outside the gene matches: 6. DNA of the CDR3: TGTGCCAGCAGCCGACTAGCGGGGGCCACCAATGAGCAGTTCTTC. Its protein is CASSRLAGATNEQFF.